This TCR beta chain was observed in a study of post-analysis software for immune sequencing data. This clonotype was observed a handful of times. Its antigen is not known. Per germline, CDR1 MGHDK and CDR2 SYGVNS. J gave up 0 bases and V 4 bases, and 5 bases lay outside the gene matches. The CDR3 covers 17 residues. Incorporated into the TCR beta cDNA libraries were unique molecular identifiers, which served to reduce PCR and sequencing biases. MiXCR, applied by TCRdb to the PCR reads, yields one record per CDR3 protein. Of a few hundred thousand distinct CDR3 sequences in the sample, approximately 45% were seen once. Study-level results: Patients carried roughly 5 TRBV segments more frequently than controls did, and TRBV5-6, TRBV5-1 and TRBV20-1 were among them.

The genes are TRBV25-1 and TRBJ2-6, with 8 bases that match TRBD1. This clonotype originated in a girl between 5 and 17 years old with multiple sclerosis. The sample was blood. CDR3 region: CASSAQGGRSGANVLTF. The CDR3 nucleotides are TGTGCCAGCAGTGCACAGGGGGGTCGCTCTGGGGCCAACGTCCTGACTTTC.